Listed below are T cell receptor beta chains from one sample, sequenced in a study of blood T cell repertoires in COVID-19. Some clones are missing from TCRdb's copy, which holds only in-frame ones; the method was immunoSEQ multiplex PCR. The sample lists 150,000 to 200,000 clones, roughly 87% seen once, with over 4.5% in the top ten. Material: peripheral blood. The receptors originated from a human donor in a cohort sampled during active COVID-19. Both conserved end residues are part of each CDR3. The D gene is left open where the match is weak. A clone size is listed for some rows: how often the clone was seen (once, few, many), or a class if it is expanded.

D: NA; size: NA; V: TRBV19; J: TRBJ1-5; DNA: TGTGCCAGTAGCCAAGAGACAGGATTTAGCAATCAGCCCCAGCATTTT; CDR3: CASSQETGFSNQPQHF
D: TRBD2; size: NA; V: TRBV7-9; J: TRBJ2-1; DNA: TGTGCCAGCAGCTTGACTAGCGGCGGATACAATGAGCAGTTCTTC; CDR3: CASSLTSGGYNEQFF
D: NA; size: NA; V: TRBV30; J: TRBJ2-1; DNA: TGTGCCTGGAGTGTACTAGAGGCCTCCTACAATGAGCAGTTCTTC; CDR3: CAWSVLEASYNEQFF
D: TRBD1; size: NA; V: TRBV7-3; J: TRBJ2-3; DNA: TGTGCCAGCAGCTCACACAGGGGGGATACGCAGTATTTT; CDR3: CASSSHRGDTQYF
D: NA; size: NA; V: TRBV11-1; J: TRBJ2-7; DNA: TGTGCCAGCAGCTTAGAGTCGGGAGCGGGCGAGCAGTACTTC; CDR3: CASSLESGAGEQYF
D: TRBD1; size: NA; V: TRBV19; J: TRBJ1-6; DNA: TGTGCCAGTACCCCGACAGGGTATAATTCACCCCTCCACTTT; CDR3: CASTPTGYNSPLHF
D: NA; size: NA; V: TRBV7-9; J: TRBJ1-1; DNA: TGTGCCAGCAGCTTAGATAGATTGGGGAGTCTCCCAAGGAACACTGAAGCTTTCTTT; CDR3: CASSLDRLGSLPRNTEAFF
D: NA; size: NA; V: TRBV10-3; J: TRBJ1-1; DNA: TGTGCCATCTCCCCAAGCATGAACACTGAAGCTTTCTTT; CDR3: CAISPSMNTEAFF
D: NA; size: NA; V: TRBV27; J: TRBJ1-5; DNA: TGTGCCAGCAGTCTACTGAGTCATAGCAATCAGCCCCAGCATTTT; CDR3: CASSLLSHSNQPQHF
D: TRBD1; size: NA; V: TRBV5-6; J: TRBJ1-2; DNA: TGTGCCAGCAGCTATCAGGGGGCGGGTGGCTACACCTTC; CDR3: CASSYQGAGGYTF
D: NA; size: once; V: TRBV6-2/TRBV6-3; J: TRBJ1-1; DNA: NA; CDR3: CASSYWAAGALF
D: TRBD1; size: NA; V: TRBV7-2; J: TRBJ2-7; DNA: TGTGCCAGCAGCTTAGGGGGACAGGGGGCCGGATACGAGCAGTACTTC; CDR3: CASSLGGQGAGYEQYF